This T cell receptor beta chain derives from a study of shared clonotypes between healthy human individuals. Study in general: Each donor contributed plates that comprised three CD4 naive, three CD4 memory, two CD8 naive and one CD8 memory. Points from the study as a whole: It was observed that about 5% of naive CD4 clonotypes were shared across several donors.

Replicate sorted-subset PCRs were loaded with around 210 ng DNA, tens of thousands of T cell genomes. Profiling relied on immunoSEQ multiplex PCR, and the TCRdb table lists in-frame clones only, not all of them. The sample has 2 million or so clones; roughly 95% are singletons. The CDR3 covers 12 residues. V was trimmed by 4 bases and J by 5 bases, leaving 12 bases between them. The germline V gene encodes CDR1 SQVTM and CDR2 ANQGSEA. Regarding this clone: Its antigen is as yet unknown.

Selected positively for CCR7 and CD45RO-negative, naive CD8 cells excluded terminally differentiated effector memory CD45RA+ cells. This sequence originates from a man younger than 35 in good health. The material sequenced was naive CD8+ T cells sorted from blood. This chain uses TRBV29-1 with TRBJ2-7; no definite D call. The CDR3 region has the DNA TGCAGCGTTGTAACCGGGTCCGACGAGCAGTACTTC. Its translation: CSVVTGSDEQYF.